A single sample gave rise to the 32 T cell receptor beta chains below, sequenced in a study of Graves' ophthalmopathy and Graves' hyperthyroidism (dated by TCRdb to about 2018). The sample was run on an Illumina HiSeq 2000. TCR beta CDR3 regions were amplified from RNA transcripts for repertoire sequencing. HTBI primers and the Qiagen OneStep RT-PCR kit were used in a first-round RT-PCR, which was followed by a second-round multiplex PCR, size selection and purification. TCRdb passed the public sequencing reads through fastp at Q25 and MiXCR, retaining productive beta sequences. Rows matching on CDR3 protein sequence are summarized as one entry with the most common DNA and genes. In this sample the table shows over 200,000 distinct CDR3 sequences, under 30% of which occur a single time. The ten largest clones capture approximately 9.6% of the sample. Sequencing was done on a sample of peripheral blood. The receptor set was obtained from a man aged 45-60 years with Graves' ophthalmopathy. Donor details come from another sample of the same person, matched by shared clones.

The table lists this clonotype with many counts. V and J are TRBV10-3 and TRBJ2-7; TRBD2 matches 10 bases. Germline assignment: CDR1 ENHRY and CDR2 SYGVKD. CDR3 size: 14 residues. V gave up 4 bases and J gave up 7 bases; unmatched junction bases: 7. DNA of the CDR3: TGTGCCATCAGTGCTCTAGCGGGAGCCTCTGAGCAGTACTTC. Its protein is CAISALAGASEQYF.

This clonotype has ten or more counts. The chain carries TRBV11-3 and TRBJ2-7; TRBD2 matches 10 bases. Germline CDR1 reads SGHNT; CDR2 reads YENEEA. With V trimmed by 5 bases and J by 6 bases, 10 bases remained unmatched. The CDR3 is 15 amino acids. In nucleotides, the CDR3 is TGTGCCAGCAGCAGGGGAGCTAGCGGGAGTATCGAGCAGTACTTC. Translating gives CASSRGASGSIEQYF. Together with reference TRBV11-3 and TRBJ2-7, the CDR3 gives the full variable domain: EAGVVQSPRYKIIEKKQPVAFWCNPISGHNTLYWYLQNLGQGPELLIRYENEEAVDDSQLPKDRFSAERLKGVDSTLKIQPAELGDSAVYLCASSRGASGSIEQYFGPGTRLTVT.

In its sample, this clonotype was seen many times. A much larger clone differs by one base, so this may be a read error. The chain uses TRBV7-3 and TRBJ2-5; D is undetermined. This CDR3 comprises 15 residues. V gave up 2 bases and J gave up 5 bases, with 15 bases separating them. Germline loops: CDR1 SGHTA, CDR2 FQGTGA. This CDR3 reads CASSLWSLTRETQYF. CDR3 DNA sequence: TGTGCCAGCAGCTTATGGTCGCTAACCAGGGAGACCCAGTACTTC.

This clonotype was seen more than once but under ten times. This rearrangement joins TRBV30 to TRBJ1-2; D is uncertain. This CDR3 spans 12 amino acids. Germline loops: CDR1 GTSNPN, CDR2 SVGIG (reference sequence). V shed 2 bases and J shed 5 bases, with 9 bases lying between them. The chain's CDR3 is CAWSRFAYGYTF. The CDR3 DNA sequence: TGTGCCTGGAGTAGGTTCGCGTATGGCTACACCTTC.

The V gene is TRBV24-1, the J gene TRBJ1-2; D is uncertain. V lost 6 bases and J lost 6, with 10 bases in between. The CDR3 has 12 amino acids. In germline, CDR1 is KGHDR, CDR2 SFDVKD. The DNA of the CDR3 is TGTGCCACCAGTAGAGGAGTGGATGGCTACACCTTC. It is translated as CATSRGVDGYTF.

The CDR3 here is CASSREKGLAGSYEQYF. Here the CDR3 DNA reads TGTGCCAGCAGCCGAGAAAAAGGACTAGCGGGGTCCTACGAGCAGTACTTC. The V call is TRBV28, the J call TRBJ2-7, with TRBD2 identical over 12 bases. The CDR3 totals 17 residues. Looked up from germline, CDR1 is MDHEN and CDR2 is SYDVKM. After removal of 6 bases from V and 1 base from J, the junction contained 10 bases not matched to a gene. The full variable domain, its missing parts supplied by reference TRBV28 and TRBJ2-7, is DVKVTQSSRYLVKRTGEKVFLECVQDMDHENMFWYRQDPGLGLRLIYFSYDVKMKEKGDIPEGYSVSREKKERFSLILESASTNQTSMYLCASSREKGLAGSYEQYFGPGTRLTVT.

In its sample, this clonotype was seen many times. CDR3 protein: CASSRPGGTQYF. The CDR3 coding sequence is TGTGCCAGCAGCCGCCCAGGAGGGACCCAGTACTTC. V is TRBV6-2 or TRBV6-3 and J is TRBJ2-5; TRBD2 might be the D (5 bases). Trimming stripped 6 bases from V and 7 bases from J, with 12 bases between. Germline-derived CDR1 and CDR2 are MNHEY and SVGEGT. CDR3 length equals 12 residues.

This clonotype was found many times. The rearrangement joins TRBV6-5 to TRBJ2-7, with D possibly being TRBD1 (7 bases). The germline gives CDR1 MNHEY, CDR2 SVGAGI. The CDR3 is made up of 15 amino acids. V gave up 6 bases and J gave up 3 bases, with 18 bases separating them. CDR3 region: CASSPSSGGGYEQYF. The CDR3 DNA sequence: TGTGCCAGCAGCCCCAGTTCAGGGGGAGGCTACGAGCAGTACTTC.

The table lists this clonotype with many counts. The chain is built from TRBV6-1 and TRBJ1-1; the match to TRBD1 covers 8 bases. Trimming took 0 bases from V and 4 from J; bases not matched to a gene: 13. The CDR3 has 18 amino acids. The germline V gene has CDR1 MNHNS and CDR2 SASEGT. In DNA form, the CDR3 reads TGTGCCAGCAGTGAAGCGGGCGGCAGGGGGCACGGGGCCACTGAAGCTTTCTTT. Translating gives CASSEAGGRGHGATEAFF.

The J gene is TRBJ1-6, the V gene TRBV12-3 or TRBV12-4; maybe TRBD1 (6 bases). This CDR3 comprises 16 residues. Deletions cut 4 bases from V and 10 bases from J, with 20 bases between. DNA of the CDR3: TGTGCCAGCAGTTGGACAGTACCATTCGTTTACTCACCCCTCCACTTT. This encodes CASSWTVPFVYSPLHF.

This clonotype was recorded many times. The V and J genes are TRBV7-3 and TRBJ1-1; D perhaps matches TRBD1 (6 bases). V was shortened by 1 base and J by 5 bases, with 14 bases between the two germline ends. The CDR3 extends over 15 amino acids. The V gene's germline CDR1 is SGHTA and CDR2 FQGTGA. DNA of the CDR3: TGTGCCAGCAGCTTAAATCCAGGACAGAATACTGAAGCTTTCTTT. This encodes CASSLNPGQNTEAFF. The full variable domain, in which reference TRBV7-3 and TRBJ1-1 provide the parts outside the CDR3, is GAGVSQTPSNKVTEKGKYVELRCDPISGHTALYWYRQSLGQGPEFLIYFQGTGAADDSGLPNDRFFAVRPEGSVSTLKIQRTERGDSAVYLCASSLNPGQNTEAFFGQGTRLTVV.

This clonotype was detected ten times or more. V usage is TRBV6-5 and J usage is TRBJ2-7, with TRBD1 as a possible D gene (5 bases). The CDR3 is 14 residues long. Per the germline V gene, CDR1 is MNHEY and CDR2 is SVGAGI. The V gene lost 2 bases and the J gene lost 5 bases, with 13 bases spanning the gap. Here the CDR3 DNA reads TGTGCCAGCAGTTACGTCACAGGATGGGACGAGCAGTACTTC. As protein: CASSYVTGWDEQYF.

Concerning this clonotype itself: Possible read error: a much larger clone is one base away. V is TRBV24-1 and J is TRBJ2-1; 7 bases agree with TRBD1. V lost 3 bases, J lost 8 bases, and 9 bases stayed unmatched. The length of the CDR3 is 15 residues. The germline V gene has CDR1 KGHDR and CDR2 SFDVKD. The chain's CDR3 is CATSDKGTVGDEQFF. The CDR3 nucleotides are TGTGCCACCAGTGATAAGGGGACAGTGGGCGATGAGCAGTTCTTC.

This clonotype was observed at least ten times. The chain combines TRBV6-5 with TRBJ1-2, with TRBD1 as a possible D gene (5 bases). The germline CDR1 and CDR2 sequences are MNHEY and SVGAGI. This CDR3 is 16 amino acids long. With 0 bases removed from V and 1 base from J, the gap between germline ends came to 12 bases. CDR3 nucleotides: TGTGCCAGCAGTTACTCCCCCGGGAGGGGTAACTATGGCTACACCTTC. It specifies CASSYSPGRGNYGYTF.

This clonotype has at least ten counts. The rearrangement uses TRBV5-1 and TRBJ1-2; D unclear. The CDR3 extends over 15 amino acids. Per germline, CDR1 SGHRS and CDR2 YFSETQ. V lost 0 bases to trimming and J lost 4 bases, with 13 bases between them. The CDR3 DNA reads TGCGCCAGCAGCTTGGATGGAACTCCACCCTATGGCTACACCTTC. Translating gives CASSLDGTPPYGYTF.

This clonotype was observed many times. The CDR3 reads CASSFHRGFGYTF. In nucleotides, the CDR3 is TGCGCCAGCAGCTTCCACAGGGGGTTCGGCTACACCTTC. This rearrangement joins TRBV5-1 to TRBJ1-2; 8 bases agree with TRBD1. The CDR3 covers 13 residues. CDR1 and CDR2 from the germline V gene are SGHRS and YFSETQ. With V trimmed by 2 bases and J by 8 bases, 5 bases remained unmatched. Full variable domain (rest looked up from reference TRBV5-1 and TRBJ1-2): KAGVTQTPRYLIKTRGQQVTLSCSPISGHRSVSWYQQTPGQGLQFLFEYFSETQRNKGNFPGRFSGRQFSNSRSEMNVSTLELGDSALYLCASSFHRGFGYTFGSGTRLTVV.

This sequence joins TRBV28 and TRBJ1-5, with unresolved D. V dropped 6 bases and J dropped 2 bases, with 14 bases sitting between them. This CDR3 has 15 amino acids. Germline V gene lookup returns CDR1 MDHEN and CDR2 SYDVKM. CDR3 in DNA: TGTGCCAGCAGCGTAGGGAGTATAGGCAATCAGCCCCAGCATTTT. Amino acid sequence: CASSVGSIGNQPQHF.

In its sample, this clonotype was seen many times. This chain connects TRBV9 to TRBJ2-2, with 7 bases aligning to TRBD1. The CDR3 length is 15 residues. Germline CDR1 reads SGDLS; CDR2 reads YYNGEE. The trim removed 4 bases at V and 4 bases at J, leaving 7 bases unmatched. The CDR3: CASSLTGVGTGELFF. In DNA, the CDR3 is TGTGCCAGCAGCCTTACAGGGGTCGGCACCGGGGAGCTGTTTTTT.

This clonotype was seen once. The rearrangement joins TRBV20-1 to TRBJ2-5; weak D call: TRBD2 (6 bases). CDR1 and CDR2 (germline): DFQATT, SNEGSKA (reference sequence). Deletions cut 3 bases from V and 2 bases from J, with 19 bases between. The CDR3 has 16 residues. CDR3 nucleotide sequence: TGCAGTGCTAGCCCTCTGGCGGGACCTACGCAAGAGACCCAGTACTTC. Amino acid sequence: CSASPLAGPTQETQYF.

In DNA form, the CDR3 reads TGTGCCAGCAGTTACTCGAGGGACGGCTATAGCAATCAGCCCCAGCATTTT. Protein sequence: CASSYSRDGYSNQPQHF. The chain uses TRBV6-2 or TRBV6-3 and TRBJ1-5, with D perhaps TRBD1 (5 bases). Trimming shortened V by 0 bases and J by 0 bases, and 12 bases separated the two germline ends. This CDR3 is 17 amino acids long. Germline values: CDR1 MNHEY, CDR2 SVGEGT.

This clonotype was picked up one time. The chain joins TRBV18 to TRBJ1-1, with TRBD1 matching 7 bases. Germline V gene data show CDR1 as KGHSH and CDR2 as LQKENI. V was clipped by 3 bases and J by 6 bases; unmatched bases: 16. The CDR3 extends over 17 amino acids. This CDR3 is CASSPGTARTLRAEAFF. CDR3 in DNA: TGTGCCAGCTCACCGGGGACAGCGAGAACATTGCGCGCTGAAGCTTTCTTT.

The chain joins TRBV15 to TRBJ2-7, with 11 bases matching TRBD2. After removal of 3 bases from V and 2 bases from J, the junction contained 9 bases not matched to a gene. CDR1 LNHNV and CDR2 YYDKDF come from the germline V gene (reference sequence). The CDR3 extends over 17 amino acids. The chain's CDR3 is CATSSPARLAGTYEQYF. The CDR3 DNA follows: TGTGCCACCAGCAGTCCCGCCCGACTAGCGGGAACCTACGAGCAGTACTTC.

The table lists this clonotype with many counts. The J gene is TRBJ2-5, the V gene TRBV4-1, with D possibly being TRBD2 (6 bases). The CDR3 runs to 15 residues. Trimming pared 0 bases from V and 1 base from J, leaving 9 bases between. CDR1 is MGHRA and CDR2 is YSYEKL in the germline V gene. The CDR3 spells CASSQEPGLQETQYF. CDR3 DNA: TGCGCCAGCAGCCAAGAACCGGGACTCCAAGAGACCCAGTACTTC.

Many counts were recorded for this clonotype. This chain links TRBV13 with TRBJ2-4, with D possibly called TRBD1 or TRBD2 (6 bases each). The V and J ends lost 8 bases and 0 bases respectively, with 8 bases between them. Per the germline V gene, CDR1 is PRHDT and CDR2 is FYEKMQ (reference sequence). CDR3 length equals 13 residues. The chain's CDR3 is CASGGGAKNIQYF. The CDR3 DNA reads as TGTGCCAGCGGAGGGGGAGCCAAAAACATTCAGTACTTC.

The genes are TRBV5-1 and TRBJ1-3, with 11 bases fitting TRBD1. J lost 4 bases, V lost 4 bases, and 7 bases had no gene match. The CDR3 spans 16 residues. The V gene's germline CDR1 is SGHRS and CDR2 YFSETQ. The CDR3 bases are TGCGCCAGCAGCGGATCCGGGACAGGGGGAGGAAACACCATATATTTT. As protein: CASSGSGTGGGNTIYF.

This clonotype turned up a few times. In nucleotides, the CDR3 is TGTGCCAGCAGCTTAGTCTCTACGTCGGGACAGCCCCAGCATTTT. Translating gives CASSLVSTSGQPQHF. This sequence joins TRBV7-2 and TRBJ1-5; no firm D call. This CDR3 has 15 residues. CDR1 is SGHTA and CDR2 is FQGNSA in the germline V gene. V lost 1 base and J lost 7, with 14 bases in between.

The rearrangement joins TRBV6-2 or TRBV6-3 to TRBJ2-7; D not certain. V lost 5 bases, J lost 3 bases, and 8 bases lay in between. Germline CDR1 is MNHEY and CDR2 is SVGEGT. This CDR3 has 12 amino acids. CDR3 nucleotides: TGTGCCAGCAGTATCCACCTCTACGAGCAGTACTTC. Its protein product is CASSIHLYEQYF.

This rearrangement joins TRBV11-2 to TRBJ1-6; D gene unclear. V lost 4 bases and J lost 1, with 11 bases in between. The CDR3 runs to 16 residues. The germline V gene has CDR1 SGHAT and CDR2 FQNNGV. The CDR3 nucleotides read TGTGCCAGCAGCTCGGCCGGAGGTTCCTATAATTCACCCCTCCACTTT. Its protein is CASSSAGGSYNSPLHF.

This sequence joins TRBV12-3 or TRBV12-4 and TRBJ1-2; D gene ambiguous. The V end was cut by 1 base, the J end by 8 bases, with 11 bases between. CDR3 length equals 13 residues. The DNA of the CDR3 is TGTGCCAGCAGTTTAGACCACGGGAGGGGCTACACCTTC. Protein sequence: CASSLDHGRGYTF.

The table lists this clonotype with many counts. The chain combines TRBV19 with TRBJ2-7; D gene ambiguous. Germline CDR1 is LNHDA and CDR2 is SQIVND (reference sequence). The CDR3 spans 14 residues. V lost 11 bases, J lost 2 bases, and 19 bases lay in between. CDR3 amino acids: CASGRSRSTYEQYF. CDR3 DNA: TGTGCCTCAGGAAGGTCGCGGTCGACCTACGAGCAGTACTTC.

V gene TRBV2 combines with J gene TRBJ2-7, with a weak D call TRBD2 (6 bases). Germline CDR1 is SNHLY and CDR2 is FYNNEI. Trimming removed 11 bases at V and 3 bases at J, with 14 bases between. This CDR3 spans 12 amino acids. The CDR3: CAGGNGNYEQYF. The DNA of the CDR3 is TGTGCCGGGGGGAACGGAAACTACGAGCAGTACTTC.

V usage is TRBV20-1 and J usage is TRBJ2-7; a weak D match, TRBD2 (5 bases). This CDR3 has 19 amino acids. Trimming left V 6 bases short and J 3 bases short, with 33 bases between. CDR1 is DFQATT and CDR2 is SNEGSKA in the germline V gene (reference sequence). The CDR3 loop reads CSASLPKYRVSGLGYEQYF. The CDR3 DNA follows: TGCAGTGCCTCTCTCCCAAAATATCGGGTCAGTGGACTTGGCTACGAGCAGTACTTC.